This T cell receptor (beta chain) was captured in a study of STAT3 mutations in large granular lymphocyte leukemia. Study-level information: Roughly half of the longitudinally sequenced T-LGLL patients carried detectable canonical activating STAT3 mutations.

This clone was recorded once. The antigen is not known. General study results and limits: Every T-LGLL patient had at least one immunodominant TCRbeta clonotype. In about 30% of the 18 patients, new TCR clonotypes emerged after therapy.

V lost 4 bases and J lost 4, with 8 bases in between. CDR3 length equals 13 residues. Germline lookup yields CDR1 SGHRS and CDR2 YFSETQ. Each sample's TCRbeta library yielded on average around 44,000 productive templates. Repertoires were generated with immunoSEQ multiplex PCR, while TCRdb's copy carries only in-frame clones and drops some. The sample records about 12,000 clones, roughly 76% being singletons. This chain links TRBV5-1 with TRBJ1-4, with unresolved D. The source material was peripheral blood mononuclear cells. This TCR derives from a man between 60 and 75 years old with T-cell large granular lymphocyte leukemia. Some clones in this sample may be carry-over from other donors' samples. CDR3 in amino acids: CASSQQFNEKLFF. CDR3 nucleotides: TGCGCCAGCAGCCAACAGTTTAATGAAAAACTGTTTTTT.